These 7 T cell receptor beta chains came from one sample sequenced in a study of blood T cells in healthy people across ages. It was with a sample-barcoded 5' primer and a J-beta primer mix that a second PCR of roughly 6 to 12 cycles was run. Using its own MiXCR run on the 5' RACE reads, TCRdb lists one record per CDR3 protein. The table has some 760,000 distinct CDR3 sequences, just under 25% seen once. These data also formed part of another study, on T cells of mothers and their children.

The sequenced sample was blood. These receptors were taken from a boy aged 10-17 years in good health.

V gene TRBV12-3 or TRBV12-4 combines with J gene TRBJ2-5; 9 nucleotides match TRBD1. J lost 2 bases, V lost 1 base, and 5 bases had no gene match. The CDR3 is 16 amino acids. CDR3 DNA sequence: TGTGCCAGCAGTTTAGACCGGGACAGGGATCAAGAGACCCAGTACTTC. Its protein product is CASSLDRDRDQETQYF.

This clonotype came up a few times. CDR3 sequence (DNA): TGTGCCAGCAGTTTAACGGGGGATACCTACGAGCAGTACTTC. Translated, it gives CASSLTGDTYEQYF. This chain links TRBV27 with TRBJ2-1, with D possibly TRBD2 on 6 matching bases. The J call is in doubt because the DNA end fits TRBJ2-7 better. Germline V gene sequence: CDR1 MNHEY, CDR2 SMNVEV (reference sequence). CDR3 length: 14 residues.

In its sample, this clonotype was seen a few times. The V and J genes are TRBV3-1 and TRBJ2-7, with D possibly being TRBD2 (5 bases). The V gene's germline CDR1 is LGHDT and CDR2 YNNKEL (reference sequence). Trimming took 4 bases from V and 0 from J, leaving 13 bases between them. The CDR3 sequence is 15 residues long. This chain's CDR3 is CASSPPGRISYEQYF. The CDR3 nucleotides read TGTGCCAGCAGCCCGCCGGGAAGGATCTCCTACGAGCAGTACTTC.

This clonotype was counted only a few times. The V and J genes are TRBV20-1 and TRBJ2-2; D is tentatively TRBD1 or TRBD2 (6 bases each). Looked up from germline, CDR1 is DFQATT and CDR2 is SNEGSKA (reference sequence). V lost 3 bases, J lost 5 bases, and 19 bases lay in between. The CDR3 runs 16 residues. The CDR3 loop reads CSASRTGGAGTGELFF. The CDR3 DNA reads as TGCAGTGCTAGCCGTACCGGGGGCGCAGGGACCGGGGAGCTGTTTTTT.

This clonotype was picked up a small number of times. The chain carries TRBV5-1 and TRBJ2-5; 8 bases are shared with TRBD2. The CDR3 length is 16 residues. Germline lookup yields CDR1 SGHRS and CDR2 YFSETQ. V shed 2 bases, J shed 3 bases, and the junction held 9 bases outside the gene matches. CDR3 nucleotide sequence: TGCGCCAGCAGCTTCCACCCCCTGGGACTAGAAGAGACCCAGTACTTC. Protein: CASSFHPLGLEETQYF.

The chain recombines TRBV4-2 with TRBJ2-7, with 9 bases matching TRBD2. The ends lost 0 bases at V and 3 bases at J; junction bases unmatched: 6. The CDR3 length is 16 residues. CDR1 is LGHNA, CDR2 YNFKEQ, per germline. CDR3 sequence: CASSQDRLAAYYEQYF. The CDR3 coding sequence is TGTGCCAGCAGCCAAGATCGACTAGCGGCCTACTACGAGCAGTACTTC.

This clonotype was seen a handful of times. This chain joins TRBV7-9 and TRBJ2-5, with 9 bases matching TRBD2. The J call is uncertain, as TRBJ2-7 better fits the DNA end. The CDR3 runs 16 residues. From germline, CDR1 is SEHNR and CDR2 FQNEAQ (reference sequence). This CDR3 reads CASSSPSTSGSYEQYF. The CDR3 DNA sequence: TGTGCCAGCAGCTCCCCATCGACTAGCGGTTCCTACGAGCAGTACTTC.